This is a list of T cell receptor beta chains from one sample in a study of tumor-infiltrating lymphocytes in localized non-small cell lung cancer. Using immunoSEQ multiplex PCR, the repertoire was profiled, and TCRdb retains in-frame clones only, with some absent. Of about 6,900 clones listed, about two thirds are singletons. The sequencing sample was made of lung tumor tissue. These receptors all come from a human donor with non-small cell lung cancer. Each CDR3 is given with its conserved first and last residue. The D gene is left open where the match is weak. Rows may omit the clone size; those that give it use once, few, many or a size class.

TRBV6-5	-	TRBD2	TRBJ2-1	CASSYRTSGRGGQFF	TGTGCCAGCAGTTACCGGACTAGCGGGAGGGGGGGGCAGTTCTTC
TRBV7-9	-	-	TRBJ1-1	CASSDPPF	TGTGCCAGCAGCGACCCGCCTTTT
TRBV10-3	-	TRBD1	TRBJ1-1	CAISQGETTEAFF	TGTGCCATCAGTCAGGGGGAAACAACTGAAGCTTTCTTT
TRBV5-1	-	-	TRBJ2-7	CASSFGPDAYEQYF	TGCGCCAGCAGCTTCGGACCTGACGCCTACGAGCAGTACTTC
TRBV4-1	-	TRBD1	TRBJ2-3	CASSQSFGTGYTQYF	TGCGCCAGCAGCCAGAGTTTTGGGACAGGGTATACGCAGTATTTT
TRBV9	-	-	TRBJ1-1	CASSLGTTTEAFF	TGTGCCAGCAGCCTTGGGACAACGACTGAAGCTTTCTTT
TRBV20-1	-	-	TRBJ1-2	CSAWEGRGYTF	TGCAGTGCTTGGGAAGGGCGGGGCTACACCTTC
TRBV19	-	TRBD1	TRBJ1-5	CASSIRTGGGQPQHF	TGTGCCAGTAGTATTAGGACAGGGGGCGGTCAGCCCCAGCATTTT
TRBV14	-	-	TRBJ2-2	CASSQAGVNTGELFF	TGTGCCAGCAGCCAAGCCGGGGTCAACACCGGGGAGCTGTTTTTT
TRBV5-4	few	-	TRBJ1-1	CASSFAEGTEAFF	TGTGCCAGCAGCTTCGCTGAGGGCACTGAAGCTTTCTTT
TRBV27	-	-	TRBJ2-7	CASKNLVGEQYF	TGTGCCAGCAAGAACCTGGTGGGCGAGCAGTACTTC
TRBV6-5	-	TRBD1	TRBJ1-2	CASSFGQGSYLYGYTF	TGTGCCAGCAGTTTCGGACAGGGATCTTACCTTTATGGCTACACCTTC
TRBV11-2	-	-	TRBJ1-6	CASSLDPGTSPLHF	TGTGCCAGCAGCTTAGATCCTGGGACTTCACCCCTCCACTTT
TRBV6-5	once	TRBD1	TRBJ1-5	CASSRTGVGQPQHF	TGTGCCAGCAGTAGGACAGGGGTCGGCCAGCCCCAGCATTTT
TRBV5-8	-	-	TRBJ1-2	CASSLAVTATNYGYTF	TGTGCCAGCAGCTTGGCCGTGACAGCAACTAACTATGGCTACACCTTC
TRBV2	-	-	TRBJ1-5	CASSTMGIGNQPQHF	TGTGCCAGCAGTACAATGGGGATTGGAAATCAGCCCCAGCATTTT
TRBV30	-	-	TRBJ1-1	CASKGLSNTEAFF	TGTGCCTCGAAGGGACTGTCGAACACTGAAGCTTTCTTT
TRBV9	once	TRBD1	TRBJ1-2	CASRKGGASGYTF	TGTGCCAGCAGAAAAGGGGGCGCGTCCGGCTACACCTTC
TRBV5-1	few	TRBD1	TRBJ1-3	CASSRDRETGNTIYF	TGCGCCAGCAGCCGGGACAGGGAAACCGGAAACACCATATATTTT
TRBV29-1	-	TRBD1	TRBJ1-2	CSAYTGTGKGGYTF	TGCAGCGCGTATACCGGGACAGGGAAGGGCGGCTACACCTTC
TRBV5-4	-	-	TRBJ2-3	CASSLEQGSDTQYF	TGTGCCAGCAGCTTGGAACAGGGAAGTGATACGCAGTATTTT
TRBV29-1	-	-	TRBJ2-2	CSVKGPMGRGPNTGELFF	TGCAGCGTTAAAGGCCCCATGGGGAGGGGGCCGAACACCGGGGAGCTGTTTTTT
TRBV25-1	-	TRBD1	TRBJ1-1	CASSGQGYLAEAFF	TGTGCCAGCAGTGGACAGGGGTATCTGGCTGAAGCTTTCTTT
TRBV2	once	-	TRBJ2-7	CASSDHSLTYEQYF	TGTGCCAGCAGTGACCACTCTTTAACCTACGAGCAGTACTTC
TRBV7-9	few	-	TRBJ1-2	CASSYGTPGYGYTF	TGTGCCAGCAGCTACGGGACCCCTGGCTATGGCTACACCTTC
TRBV11-3	-	-	TRBJ2-1	CASSPAGRSGLTEQFF	TGTGCCAGCAGCCCCGCGGGACGTAGCGGCCTGACGGAGCAGTTCTTC